This T cell receptor (beta chain) was identified during a study of radiotherapy plus CTLA-4 blockade in lung cancer. The overall study: Objective responses were documented in 15% to 20% of patients, with disease control in roughly 31%.

Study-wide results and caveats: Radiotherapy plus ipilimumab was followed by expansion in blood of tumor-derived TCR clones.

The protocol was immunoSEQ multiplex PCR, while the TCRdb copy is restricted to in-frame clones and leaves out a portion. In the table there are about 98,000 clones, 82% of which are singletons. To note about this clone: Its antigen is undetermined.

Trimming removed 4 bases from V and 2 bases from J, with 17 bases in between. The CDR3 length is 16 residues. The germline gives CDR1 SGHRS, CDR2 YFSETQ. This chain joins TRBV5-1 and TRBJ2-3, with a weak D call TRBD2 (6 bases). Sequenced material: peripheral blood, taken from a patient treated with radiotherapy plus ipilimumab. This TCR was sampled from a human donor with non-small cell lung cancer who had a partial response to radiotherapy plus ipilimumab. Here the CDR3 DNA reads TGCGCCAGCAGCCGTCCAGCTAGCGAGAACACAGATACGCAGTATTTT. This translates into CASSRPASENTDTQYF. Complete variable domain (other parts from reference TRBV5-1 and TRBJ2-3): KAGVTQTPRYLIKTRGQQVTLSCSPISGHRSVSWYQQTPGQGLQFLFEYFSETQRNKGNFPGRFSGRQFSNSRSEMNVSTLELGDSALYLCASSRPASENTDTQYFGPGTRLTVL.